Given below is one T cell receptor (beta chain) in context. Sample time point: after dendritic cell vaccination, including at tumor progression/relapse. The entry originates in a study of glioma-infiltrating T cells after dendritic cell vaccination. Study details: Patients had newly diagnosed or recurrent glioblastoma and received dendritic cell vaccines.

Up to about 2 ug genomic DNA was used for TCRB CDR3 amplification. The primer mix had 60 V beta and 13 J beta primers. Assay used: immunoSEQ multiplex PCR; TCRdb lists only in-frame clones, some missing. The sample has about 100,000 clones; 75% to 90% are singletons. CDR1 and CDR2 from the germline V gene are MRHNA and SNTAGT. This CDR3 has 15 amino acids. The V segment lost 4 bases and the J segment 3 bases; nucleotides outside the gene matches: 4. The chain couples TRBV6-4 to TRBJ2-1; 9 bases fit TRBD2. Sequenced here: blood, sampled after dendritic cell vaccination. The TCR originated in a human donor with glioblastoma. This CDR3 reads CASSVSGGHYNEQFF. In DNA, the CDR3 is TGTGCCAGCAGTGTTAGCGGGGGACACTACAATGAGCAGTTCTTC.